The 8 T cell receptor beta chains presented below share a single source sample, sequenced in a study of tumor and adjacent non-tumor tissue in lung cancer. The template was RNA from unsorted bulk tissue. A modified ARM-PCR protocol with three rounds of nested PCR amplified TCRbeta. Each CDR3 protein is one row after TCRdb ran MiXCR on the multiplex PCR reads. The sample includes more than 85,000 distinct CDR3 sequences, 61% of them seen just once. Sequenced input: lung tumor tissue. These receptors were obtained from a man aged 65-85 years with non-small cell lung cancer.

Note on this clonotype: A much larger clone sits a single nucleotide away, making a read error possible. The chain links TRBV20-1 to TRBJ2-5; no reliable D call. Per the germline V gene, CDR1 is DFQATT and CDR2 is SNEGSKA (reference sequence). V gave up 7 bases and J gave up 4 bases, with 22 bases separating them. The CDR3 is 15 amino acids. Written as DNA, the CDR3 is TGCAGTGTTAAGAACTATGGAGTCACTTCAGAGACCCAGTACTTC. As protein: CSVKNYGVTSETQYF.

Notes on this clonotype: The germline gene is not matched at one end of the junction; a read error may be the cause. The CDR3 DNA reads as TGTGCCATCAGTTTAGGACAGGGAGTTGGGGCCAACGTCCTGACTTTC. Protein product: CAISLGQGVGANVLTF. The genes are TRBV12-3 or TRBV12-4 and TRBJ2-6; 8 bases are shared with TRBD1. The CDR3 has 16 amino acids.

The rearrangement uses TRBV30 and TRBJ2-1; D unresolved. Trimming took 0 bases from V and 5 from J, leaving 11 bases between them. Germline lookup yields CDR1 GTSNPN and CDR2 SVGIG (reference sequence). CDR3 length equals 14 residues. The CDR3 spells CAWSVLRIDNEQFF. The CDR3 region has the DNA TGTGCCTGGAGTGTATTGCGGATCGACAATGAGCAGTTCTTC.

This clonotype was recorded at least ten times. The CDR3: CSVGGSGELFF. CDR3 in DNA: TGCAGCGTTGGGGGATCCGGGGAGCTGTTTTTT. The chain uses TRBV29-1 and TRBJ2-2; no definite D call. Trimming removed 4 bases from V and 6 bases from J, with 6 bases in between. Germline CDR1 SQVTM, CDR2 ANQGSEA. CDR3 length equals 11 residues.

This clonotype has just a few counts. A much larger clone differs by one base, so this may be a read error. V is TRBV12-3 or TRBV12-4 and J is TRBJ1-2; no clear D. V lost 2 bases and J 3 bases, leaving 10 bases between the germline ends. The CDR3 runs to 14 residues. This chain's CDR3 is CASSLYEGDYGYTF. DNA of the CDR3: TGTGCCAGCAGTTTATACGAGGGCGACTATGGCTACACCTTC.

The rearrangement links TRBV12-3 or TRBV12-4 to TRBJ2-3; perhaps TRBD1 as D (6 bases). The CDR3 covers 17 residues. The V and J ends lost 6 bases and 6 bases respectively, with 25 bases between them. CDR3 amino acids: CASSPLGHRCSADTQYF. CDR3 coding DNA: TGTGCCAGCAGCCCTCTGGGACACCGGTGCTCTGCTGATACGCAGTATTTT.

The chain couples TRBV20-1 to TRBJ1-5; tentative D call: TRBD1 (5 bases). V was clipped by 4 bases and J by 5 bases, with 18 bases between them. This CDR3 spans 15 amino acids. Germline CDR1 and CDR2: DFQATT and SNEGSKA (reference sequence). CDR3 sequence (DNA): TGCAGTGCTACAGAGGGTTGGTGGGGGGATCAGCCCCAGCATTTT. It yields the protein CSATEGWWGDQPQHF.

Worth noting for this clonotype: A much larger clonotype is one base distant, so this may be a read error. The chain joins TRBV20-1 to TRBJ2-7; D call uncertain. Germline V gene data show CDR1 as DFQATT and CDR2 as SNEGSKA (reference sequence). The germline V and J ends were trimmed by 2 bases and 0 bases, with 8 bases remaining between them. The CDR3 consists of 13 residues. The CDR3 bases are TGCAGTGCTAGACCACGTCTCTCCTACGAGCAGTACTTC. Translating it yields CSARPRLSYEQYF.